This T cell receptor beta chain was retrieved from a study of immune evolution from preneoplasia to lung adenocarcinoma. Points from the study as a whole: Top clone frequencies peaked in normal lung, apparently declining through invasive adenocarcinoma. Clonality was highest in normal lung, lower in later-stage lesions apparently.

Data came from immunoSEQ multiplex PCR; TCRdb stores just in-frame clones and leaves some out. The sample carries 2,000 to 2,500 clones, 80% recorded once. Histologic diagnosis was independently verified by two lung pathologists. This clone was counted only a few times. Antigen: not known. The clonotype was recovered from a person aged 55-75 years with lung adenocarcinoma. Sequencing used FFPE normal lung tissue adjacent to the tumor.

The CDR3 DNA reads TGTGCCAGCAGAATGACAGGGGGCGCGGACGAGCAGTACTTC. Its protein product is CASRMTGGADEQYF. The genes are TRBV6-5 and TRBJ2-7; 10 nucleotides align to TRBD1. The trim removed 6 bases at V and 5 bases at J, leaving 7 bases unmatched. Looked up from germline, CDR1 is MNHEY and CDR2 is SVGAGI. The CDR3 sequence is 14 residues long.